Listed below are T cell receptor beta chains from one sample, sequenced in a study of T cells after yellow fever vaccination. TCRdb reanalysed the 5' RACE reads using MiXCR and keeps one entry per CDR3 protein. The profile covers approximately 85,000 distinct CDR3 sequences, with about an eighth appearing a single time and 20% to 25% taken by the ten largest. The starting material was CD8+ T cells not binding an NS4B(214-222) dextramer, sorted from PBMCs, obtained roughly 20 days after the first yellow fever vaccination. The receptors stem from a man aged 18 to 29 who received the YFV17D yellow fever vaccine. CDR3s include the opening cysteine and the closing phenylalanine or tryptophan. The D gene is left open where the match is weak. Part of the rows lack a size; the others show once, few, many or a class for expanded clones.

j_call	cdr3_length	v_call	d_call	clone_size	cdr3_aa	cdr3_nt
TRBJ2-2	17	TRBV6-4	NA	many	CASSDSIPGTGTGELFF	TGTGCCAGCAGTGACTCGATTCCAGGGACTGGGACCGGGGAGCTGTTTTTT
TRBJ2-3	13	TRBV7-8	NA	few	CASSFLSTDTQYF	TGTGCCAGCAGCTTTCTATCCACAGATACGCAGTATTTT
TRBJ2-1	15	TRBV20-1	TRBD1	NA	CSARNGDSGDNEQFF	TGCAGTGCTAGGAACGGGGACAGTGGGGACAATGAGCAGTTCTTC
TRBJ2-7	13	TRBV7-2	NA	few	CASSLGARGQRYF	TGTGCCAGCAGCTTAGGGGCTCGGGGCCAGAGGTACTTC
TRBJ2-1	16	TRBV24-1	NA	many	CATSDSDSGPHNEQFF	TGTGCCACCAGTGACAGCGACAGCGGCCCCCACAATGAGCAGTTCTTC
TRBJ2-2	20	TRBV4-1	TRBD1	many	CASSQGTWDREDSNTGELFF	TGCGCCAGCAGCCAAGGAACTTGGGACAGGGAAGATTCAAACACCGGGGAGCTGTTTTTT
TRBJ2-3	12	TRBV11-3	NA	few	CASSDEPDTQYF	TGTGCCAGCAGCGACGAGCCGGATACGCAGTATTTT
TRBJ2-7	14	TRBV19	TRBD1	NA	CASSPTGAPYEQYF	TGTGCCAGTAGCCCGACAGGGGCTCCCTACGAGCAGTACTTC
TRBJ2-2	17	TRBV4-3	NA	NA	CASSQGVLLKPPGELFF	TGCGCCAGCAGCCAAGGCGTCCTCTTGAAACCCCCCGGGGAGCTGTTTTTT
TRBJ2-5	12	TRBV24-1	NA	NA	CATSDLWETQYF	TGTGCCACCAGTGATTTATGGGAGACCCAGTACTTC
TRBJ2-1	12	TRBV18	NA	NA	CASSPGLSEQFF	TGTGCCAGCTCACCAGGGCTCTCTGAGCAGTTCTTC
TRBJ2-7	18	TRBV14	NA	few	CASSPGPLRGAFSYEQYF	TGTGCCAGCAGCCCCGGGCCCTTACGGGGGGCTTTCTCCTACGAGCAGTACTTC
TRBJ2-7	15	TRBV6-5	TRBD1	few	CASSISGQALYEQYF	TGTGCCAGCAGTATCTCGGGACAGGCTCTCTACGAGCAGTACTTC
TRBJ2-7	16	TRBV4-3	NA	few	CASSQDIAEASYEQYF	TGCGCCAGCAGCCAAGATATCGCGGAAGCCTCCTACGAGCAGTACTTC
TRBJ2-7	14	TRBV2	TRBD1	NA	CASRRTGDIYEQYF	TGTGCCAGTCGAAGGACAGGGGATATCTACGAGCAGTACTTC
TRBJ2-5	13	TRBV7-9	NA	NA	CASSSRSQETQYF	TGTGCCAGCAGCTCCCGGTCGCAAGAGACCCAGTACTTC
TRBJ2-1	15	TRBV6-1	TRBD1	few	CASTSGTGRYNEQFF	TGTGCCAGCACCTCCGGGACAGGGAGGTACAATGAGCAGTTCTTC
TRBJ1-3	15	TRBV9	NA	NA	CASSPSGNRGNTIYF	TGTGCCAGCAGCCCAAGCGGTAATCGCGGAAACACCATATATTTT
TRBJ2-5	15	TRBV9	TRBD1	NA	CASSDGTGNQETQYF	TGTGCCAGCAGCGATGGGACAGGGAATCAAGAGACCCAGTACTTC
TRBJ2-5	14	TRBV4-1	NA	NA	CASSQGGRPGAQYF	TGCGCCAGCAGCCAAGGGGGGAGGCCAGGGGCCCAGTACTTC
TRBJ1-1	15	TRBV11-2	NA	few	CASSSMTLQGPEAFF	TGTGCCAGCAGCTCGATGACCCTGCAAGGCCCTGAAGCTTTCTTT
TRBJ2-1	12	TRBV12-3/TRBV12-4	NA	few	CATRGGYNEQFF	TGTGCCACCCGAGGGGGGTACAATGAGCAGTTCTTC
TRBJ2-5	13	TRBV27	TRBD2	many	CASRGLAGETQYF	TGTGCCAGCAGAGGACTAGCGGGAGAGACCCAGTACTTC
TRBJ2-5	16	TRBV7-8	TRBD2	few	CASSTRSGEGQETQYF	TGTGCCAGCAGCACCCGATCGGGGGAGGGCCAAGAGACCCAGTACTTC
TRBJ2-7	12	TRBV30	NA	few	CAWSPGSYEQYF	TGTGCCTGGAGTCCCGGCTCCTACGAGCAGTACTTC
TRBJ2-1	17	TRBV7-9	NA	NA	CASSPRTLFLGHNEQFF	TGTGCCAGCAGCCCCCGTACCCTCTTTCTAGGGCACAATGAGCAGTTCTTC
TRBJ2-1	14	TRBV4-3	TRBD2	few	CASGTGTTVNEQFF	TGCGCCAGCGGGACCGGGACTACTGTCAATGAGCAGTTCTTC
TRBJ2-7	16	TRBV14	NA	few	CASSQEFGAGLYEQYF	TGTGCCAGCAGCCAAGAATTCGGGGCAGGGTTATACGAGCAGTACTTC